Presented here are 25 T cell receptor beta chains from one specimen sequenced in a study of blood T cell repertoires in COVID-19. The method was immunoSEQ multiplex PCR; TCRdb's version includes in-frame clones alone and lacks a portion of them. The repertoire holds about 300,000 clones, with about 88% as singletons. Sequencing used peripheral blood. Every receptor here comes from a human donor with COVID-19, enrolled during active disease. The donor label of this sample is uncertain.

V and J are TRBV5-4 and TRBJ1-1, with D possibly matching TRBD1 (5 bases). There are 15 residues in the CDR3. Trimming left V 0 bases short and J 3 bases short, with 12 bases between. CDR1 and CDR2 (germline): SGHNT, YYREEE (reference sequence). The chain's CDR3 is CASSLVPTAYTEAFF. The CDR3 DNA is TGTGCCAGCAGCTTGGTCCCGACAGCCTACACTGAAGCTTTCTTT.

The V call is TRBV19, the J call TRBJ1-1; 8 nucleotides line up with TRBD1. The CDR3 contains 13 residues. J was trimmed by 7 bases and V by 6 bases; bases with no gene match: 7. Germline V gene data show CDR1 as LNHDA and CDR2 as SQIVND (reference sequence). CDR3 sequence (DNA): TGTGCCAGTAGCCAGGACAGGGAAGGTGAAGCTTTCTTT. Protein: CASSQDREGEAFF. Based on the CDR3 plus reference TRBV19 and TRBJ1-1, the full variable domain is DGGITQSPKYLFRKEGQNVTLSCEQNLNHDAMYWYRQDPGQGLRLIYYSQIVNDFQKGDIAEGYSVSREKKESFPLTVTSAQKNPTAFYLCASSQDREGEAFFGQGTRLTVV.

This clone was recorded many times. The chain has TRBV5-4 and TRBJ2-1, with 9 bases that match TRBD1. Germline CDR1 SGHNT, CDR2 YYREEE (reference sequence). The V segment lost 4 bases and the J segment 0 bases; nucleotides outside the gene matches: 5. This CDR3 region has 16 residues. The DNA for the CDR3 is TGTGCCAGCAGCCGAGGACAGGGGAGCTCCTACAATGAGCAGTTCTTC. It codes for CASSRGQGSSYNEQFF.

The sample holds a few counts of this clone. This sequence joins TRBV5-1 and TRBJ1-5, with 8 bases lining up with TRBD1. Germline values: CDR1 SGHRS, CDR2 YFSETQ. There are 15 residues in the CDR3. V shed 5 bases, J shed 7 bases, and the junction held 11 bases outside the gene matches. CDR3 sequence reads: CASREWTGRGQPQHF. The CDR3 DNA sequence: TGCGCCAGCAGGGAGTGGACAGGGAGGGGGCAGCCCCAGCATTTT.

The chain links TRBV30 to TRBJ1-2; 8 bases map to TRBD1. The length of the CDR3 is 19 residues. CDR1 is GTSNPN, CDR2 SVGIG, per germline (reference sequence). V lost 3 bases and J lost 4; bases outside the gene matches: 22. The CDR3 nucleotides read TGTGCCTGGAGGGTAACCCTTGGGACAGGAGGTCCACGCTCCTATGGCTACACCTTC. Translating gives CAWRVTLGTGGPRSYGYTF.

The J gene is TRBJ2-1, the V gene TRBV3-1 (or the pseudogene TRBV3-2), with 11 positions matching TRBD1. The germline V gene has CDR1 LGHDT and CDR2 YNNKEL (reference sequence). The CDR3 spans 15 residues. Germline trimming cut 3 bases from V and 7 bases from J; bases unmatched to any gene: 5. The CDR3 bases are TGTGCCAGCAGCCAGGGAGGGACAGGGGGTAATGAGCAGTTCTTC. This encodes CASSQGGTGGNEQFF.

The count of this clone is one. J is TRBJ2-3 and V is TRBV5-6; unclear D gene. The CDR3 loop spans 13 amino acids. CDR1 is SGHDT, CDR2 YYEEEE, per germline. V was trimmed by 0 bases and J by 2 bases, leaving 4 bases between them. CDR3 sequence reads: CASSLEHTDTQYF. The CDR3 DNA is TGTGCCAGCAGCTTGGAGCACACAGATACGCAGTATTTT.

The chain joins TRBV5-1 to TRBJ2-7; D might be TRBD2 (6 bases). V lost 0 bases to trimming and J lost 2 bases, with 12 bases between them. This CDR3 is 15 amino acids long. Germline V gene lookup returns CDR1 SGHRS and CDR2 YFSETQ. The CDR3 loop is CASSLGSGLTYEQYF. Written as DNA, the CDR3 is TGCGCCAGCAGCTTGGGTAGCGGCCTTACCTACGAGCAGTACTTC.

CDR3 sequence reads: CASSQGPSGAETQYF. As DNA, the CDR3 is TGCGCCAGCAGCCAAGGACCCTCAGGGGCCGAGACCCAGTACTTC. V gene TRBV4-3 combines with J gene TRBJ2-5; D might be TRBD1 (6 bases). V was trimmed by 1 base and J by 5 bases, leaving 14 bases between them. CDR3 length equals 15 residues. The V gene's germline CDR1 is LGHNA and CDR2 YSLEER.

A single count supports this clone. The chain employs TRBV3-1 (or the pseudogene TRBV3-2) and TRBJ2-1; 8 nucleotides match TRBD2. From germline, CDR1 is LGHDT and CDR2 YNNKEL (reference sequence). The junction had 12 bases not matched to a gene; V was cut back by 4 bases and J by 7 bases. This CDR3 contains 16 residues. The CDR3 loop is CASSPQREIHWNEQFF. CDR3 bases: TGTGCCAGCAGCCCACAGCGGGAGATTCACTGGAATGAGCAGTTCTTC.

V gene TRBV3-1 (or the pseudogene TRBV3-2) combines with J gene TRBJ1-5; 8 bases agree with TRBD1. In germline, CDR1 is LGHDT, CDR2 YNNKEL (reference sequence). CDR3 length: 15 residues. The J segment lost 7 bases and the V segment lost 5 bases, leaving 10 bases of the junction unmatched. This chain's CDR3 is CASSMTSGGGQPQHF. The CDR3 nucleotides read TGTGCCAGCAGCATGACTTCAGGGGGCGGACAGCCCCAGCATTTT.

The rearrangement joins TRBV5-1 to TRBJ2-7; 9 bases are a match to TRBD1. J was trimmed by 1 base and V by 4 bases; bases with no gene match: 9. The CDR3 has 16 residues. Germline V gene data show CDR1 as SGHRS and CDR2 as YFSETQ. CDR3 loop: CASSLGDRDNSYEQYF. The CDR3 coding sequence is TGCGCCAGCAGCCTAGGGGACAGGGACAATTCCTACGAGCAGTACTTC.

The chain employs TRBV9 and TRBJ2-7, with 13 positions matching TRBD2. From germline, CDR1 is SGDLS and CDR2 YYNGEE. The trim removed 4 bases at V and 1 base at J, leaving 8 bases unmatched. This CDR3 spans 17 amino acids. The CDR3: CASSPRTSGSGSYEQYF. The CDR3 DNA reads TGTGCCAGCAGCCCAAGGACTAGCGGGAGTGGATCCTACGAGCAGTACTTC.

The chain uses TRBV4-3 and TRBJ2-5, with 8 bases identical to TRBD1. With 0 bases clipped from V and 5 bases from J, the junction kept 8 bases outside the gene matches. CDR1 and CDR2 (germline): LGHNA, YSLEER. The CDR3 runs 16 residues. CDR3 sequence: CASSQDHRGLRETQYF. The CDR3 DNA sequence: TGCGCCAGCAGCCAAGACCACAGGGGGTTGAGGGAGACCCAGTACTTC.

The chain employs TRBV5-1 and TRBJ2-5; D gene unclear. This CDR3 has 17 amino acids. Trimming shortened V by 0 bases and J by 2 bases, and 17 bases separated the two germline ends. In germline, CDR1 is SGHRS, CDR2 YFSETQ. The CDR3 DNA is TGCGCCAGCAGCTTGGGCCCGTGGTTTGGCGGACAAGAGACCCAGTACTTC. Protein product: CASSLGPWFGGQETQYF.

The gene calls are TRBV5-4 and TRBJ2-1, with 8 bases matching TRBD2. This CDR3 comprises 16 residues. Germline V CDR1 and CDR2: SGHNT, YYREEE (reference sequence). The ends lost 0 bases at V and 2 bases at J; junction bases unmatched: 4. CDR3 protein: CASSLGGSGTYNEQFF. Here the CDR3 DNA reads TGTGCCAGCAGCTTGGGGGGTAGCGGGACCTACAATGAGCAGTTCTTC.

The chain links TRBV28 to TRBJ2-1; no definite D call. The CDR3 runs to 12 residues. Germline assignment: CDR1 MDHEN and CDR2 SYDVKM. V was trimmed by 4 bases and J by 9 bases, leaving 10 bases between them. The CDR3 region has the DNA TGTGCCAGCAGTTCAGGATTCGGTGAGCAGTTCTTC. It codes for CASSSGFGEQFF.

The chain couples TRBV3-1 (or the pseudogene TRBV3-2) to TRBJ2-1, with D unclear. The CDR3 runs to 15 residues. Trimming cost V 0 bases and J 9 bases, with 15 bases left between them. The germline gives CDR1 LGHDT, CDR2 YNNKEL (reference sequence). CDR3 coding DNA: TGTGCCAGCAGCCAAGATCAAGCTAGTCCCAGTGAGCAGTTCTTC. Amino acids: CASSQDQASPSEQFF.

J is TRBJ2-5 and V is TRBV18; D call uncertain. Germline CDR1 KGHSH, CDR2 LQKENI. CDR3 length: 12 residues. V was clipped by 3 bases and J by 3 bases, with 5 bases between them. The CDR3 nucleotides read TGTGCCAGCTCACCCCAGGAAGAGACCCAGTACTTC. Translating gives CASSPQEETQYF.

This CDR3 reads CASSQTRAGLFGPQHF. In DNA, the CDR3 is TGCGCCAGCAGCCAAACCCGGGCGGGACTCTTCGGGCCCCAGCATTTT. The chain has TRBV4-3 and TRBJ1-5; D perhaps matches TRBD1 (5 bases). V lost 2 bases and J lost 9, with 20 bases in between. In germline, CDR1 is LGHNA, CDR2 YSLEER. This CDR3 comprises 16 residues.

The rearrangement uses TRBV28 and TRBJ1-1; TRBD1 matches at 9 bases. V was pared by 6 bases and J by 11 bases, with 10 bases of the junction left unmatched. CDR1 and CDR2 from the germline V gene are MDHEN and SYDVKM. The CDR3 sequence is 13 residues long. CDR3 sequence (DNA): TGTGCCAGCAGCGAAAGGGGACAGGGTCGGGCTTTCTTT. Amino acid sequence: CASSERGQGRAFF.

A single count supports this clone. V and J are TRBV11-2 and TRBJ2-3; D uncertain. Germline-derived CDR1 and CDR2 are SGHAT and FQNNGV. The CDR3 is made up of 13 amino acids. With 1 base removed from V and 2 bases from J, the gap between germline ends came to 4 bases. The CDR3 DNA is TGTGCCAGCAGCTTAGGACTCACAGATACGCAGTATTTT. This encodes CASSLGLTDTQYF.

The V call is TRBV25-1, the J call TRBJ1-1, with 8 bases lining up with TRBD1. The ends lost 6 bases at V and 3 bases at J; junction bases unmatched: 6. CDR1 MGHDK and CDR2 SYGVNS come from the germline V gene. The CDR3 is made up of 14 amino acids. In DNA, the CDR3 is TGTGCCAGCAGGCCAGGGGGCTCTCACACTGAAGCTTTCTTT. Translating gives CASRPGGSHTEAFF.

This clone was recorded at least ten times. The chain couples TRBV7-3 to TRBJ1-2; 11 bases match TRBD1. This CDR3 region has 14 residues. V trimming: 5 bases; J trimming: 7 bases; junction bases outside the gene matches: 6. Germline-derived CDR1 and CDR2 are SGHTA and FQGTGA. CDR3 in amino acids: CASSTGTGGGGYTF. The CDR3 DNA reads as TGTGCCAGCAGCACGGGGACAGGGGGTGGTGGCTACACCTTC.

The chain couples TRBV4-3 to TRBJ1-6; 11 bases line up with TRBD1. Germline values: CDR1 LGHNA, CDR2 YSLEER. J was trimmed by 10 bases and V by 0 bases; bases with no gene match: 5. The CDR3 runs 16 residues. CDR3 in amino acids: CASSQEYRTGGSPLHF. As DNA, the CDR3 is TGCGCCAGCAGCCAAGAATACCGGACAGGGGGCTCACCCCTCCACTTT.